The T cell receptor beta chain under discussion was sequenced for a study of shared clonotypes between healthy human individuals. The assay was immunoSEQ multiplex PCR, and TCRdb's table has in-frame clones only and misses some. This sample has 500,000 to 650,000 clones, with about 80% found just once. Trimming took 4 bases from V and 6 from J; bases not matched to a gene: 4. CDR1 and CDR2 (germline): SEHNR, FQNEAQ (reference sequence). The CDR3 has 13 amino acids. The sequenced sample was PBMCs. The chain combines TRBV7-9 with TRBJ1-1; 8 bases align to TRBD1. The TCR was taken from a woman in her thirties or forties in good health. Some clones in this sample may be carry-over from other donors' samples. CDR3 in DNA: TGTGCCAGCAGCTCAACAGGGGGGGCTGAAGCTTTCTTT. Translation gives CASSSTGGAEAFF.